This TCR beta chain was identified in a study of radiation and T cells in renal cell carcinoma. The overall study: Nephrectomy followed 15 Gy stereotactic body radiation by 4 weeks.

CDR1 and CDR2 (germline): LNHDA, SQIVND (reference sequence). The CDR3 consists of 14 residues. V lost 2 bases and J lost 5, with 10 bases in between. Worth noting for this clone: No antigen is known for it.

Sequencing used immunoSEQ multiplex PCR; TCRdb keeps in-frame clones, though not all of them. The table shows some 130,000 clones, with 80% to 90% occurring only once. General study points: In blood, top tumor clones expanded by 2 weeks, shrinking by 4.

Specified time point: blood 2 weeks post-SBRT. The treatment: 15 Gy SBRT to primary tumor, nephrectomy 4 weeks later. Blood was sampled at baseline, 2 weeks and 4 weeks after SBRT. The starting material was blood, obtained from a patient whose treatment included radiotherapy and nephrectomy. V usage is TRBV19 and J usage is TRBJ1-5, with a tentative D call TRBD1 (5 bases). This receptor was taken from a woman aged 55 to 70 with renal cell carcinoma. The CDR3 bases are TGTGCCAGTAGTATATGGGACTCAGATCAGCCCCAGCATTTT. The encoded protein is CASSIWDSDQPQHF.